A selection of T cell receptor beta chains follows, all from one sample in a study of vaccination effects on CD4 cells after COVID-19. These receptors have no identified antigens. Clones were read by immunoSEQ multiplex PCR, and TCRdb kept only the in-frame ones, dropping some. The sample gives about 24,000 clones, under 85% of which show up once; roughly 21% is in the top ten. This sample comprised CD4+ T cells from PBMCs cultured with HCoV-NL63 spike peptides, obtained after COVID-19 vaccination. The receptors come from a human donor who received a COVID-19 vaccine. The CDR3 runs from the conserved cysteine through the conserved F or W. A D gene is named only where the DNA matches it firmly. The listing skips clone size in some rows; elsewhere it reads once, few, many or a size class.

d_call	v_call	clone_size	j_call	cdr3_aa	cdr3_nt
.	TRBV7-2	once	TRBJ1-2	CASSPLPRSYGYTF	TGTGCCAGCAGCCCTCTACCGAGGAGCTATGGCTACACCTTC
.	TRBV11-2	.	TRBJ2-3	CASSLEPQNTQYF	TGTGCCAGCAGCTTAGAGCCTCAAAATACGCAGTATTTT
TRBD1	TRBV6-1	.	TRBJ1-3	CASSDLGQRISGNTIYF	TGTGCCAGCAGTGATCTGGGACAGAGGATCTCTGGAAACACCATATATTTT
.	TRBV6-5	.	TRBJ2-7	CASSFSGTQGYF	TGTGCCAGCAGTTTCTCCGGGACCCAAGGGTACTTC
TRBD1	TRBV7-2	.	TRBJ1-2	CASSLDPGQGFYGYTF	TGTGCCAGCAGCTTGGACCCGGGACAGGGATTCTATGGCTACACCTTC
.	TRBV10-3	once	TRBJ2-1	CAISAPVLSDNEQFF	TGTGCCATCAGTGCCCCAGTCTTATCGGACAATGAGCAGTTCTTC
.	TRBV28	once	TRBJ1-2	CASSLKGTRRSSGGYTF	TGTGCCAGCAGTTTAAAAGGGACCAGAAGAAGTTCGGGAGGCTACACCTTC
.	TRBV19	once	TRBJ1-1	CASSSPGAKTEAFF	TGTGCCAGTAGTAGTCCAGGGGCGAAAACTGAAGCTTTCTTT
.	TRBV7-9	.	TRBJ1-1	CASSFEQWDTEAFF	TGTGCCAGCAGCTTCGAACAGTGGGACACTGAAGCTTTCTTT
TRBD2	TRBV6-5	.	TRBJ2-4	CASSQAGANIQYF	TGTGCCAGCAGTCAGGCGGGAGCAAACATTCAGTACTTC
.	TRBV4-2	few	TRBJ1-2	CASSPDTTDYGYTF	TGTGCCAGCAGCCCAGACACTACCGACTATGGCTACACCTTC
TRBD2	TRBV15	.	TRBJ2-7	CATSRDLPGGPSYEQYF	TGTGCCACCAGCAGAGATTTGCCGGGGGGGCCGAGTTACGAGCAGTACTTC
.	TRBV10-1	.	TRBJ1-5	CASSAEGIRPQHF	TGCGCCAGCAGTGCCGAGGGGATCCGGCCCCAGCATTTT
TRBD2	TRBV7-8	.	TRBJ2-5	CASSLVPAGRETQYF	TGTGCCAGCAGCTTAGTACCAGCGGGGCGGGAGACCCAGTACTTC
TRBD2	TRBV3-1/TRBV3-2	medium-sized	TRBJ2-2	CASSRRGAGELFF	TGTGCCAGCAGCCGGCGGGGGGCCGGGGAGCTGTTTTTT
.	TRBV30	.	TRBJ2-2	CAWSPEAWYTGELFF	TGTGCCTGGAGTCCGGAGGCTTGGTACACCGGGGAGCTGTTTTTT
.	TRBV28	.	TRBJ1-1	CASSLSSRAAFF	TGTGCCAGCAGTTTATCGTCTCGGGCAGCTTTCTTT
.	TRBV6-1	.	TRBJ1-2	CASSAAASAYGYTF	TGTGCCAGCAGTGCAGCAGCCTCCGCCTATGGCTACACCTTC
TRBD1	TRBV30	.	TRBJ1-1	CAWSVNRGFWTEAFF	TGTGCCTGGAGTGTAAACAGGGGATTTTGGACTGAAGCTTTCTTT
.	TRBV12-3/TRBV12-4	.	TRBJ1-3	CASSPTGNTIYF	TGTGCCAGCAGTCCTACAGGGAACACCATATATTTT
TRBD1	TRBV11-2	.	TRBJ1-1	CASSSYLDRGRGMNTEAFF	TGTGCCAGCAGCTCCTACCTGGACAGGGGGCGCGGGATGAACACTGAAGCTTTCTTT
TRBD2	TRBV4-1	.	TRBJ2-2	CASSHLAGGTGELFF	TGCGCCAGCAGCCACCTAGCGGGAGGAACCGGGGAGCTGTTTTTT
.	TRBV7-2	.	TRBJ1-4	CASSLPGAGEKLFF	TGTGCCAGCAGCTTACCAGGGGCTGGGGAAAAACTGTTTTTT
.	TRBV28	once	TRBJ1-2	CASSLRGGYPYGYTF	TGTGCCAGCAGTTTAAGGGGGGGCTACCCCTATGGCTACACCTTC
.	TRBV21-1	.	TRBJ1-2	CASSKIYGYTF	TGTGCCAGCAGCAAAATTTATGGCTACACCTTC
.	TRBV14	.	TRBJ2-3	CASSALTEPGDTQYF	TGTGCCAGCAGCGCCCTTACCGAACCGGGGGATACGCAGTATTTT
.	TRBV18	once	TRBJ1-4	CASSPAEAGEKLFF	TGTGCCAGCTCACCAGCGGAAGCAGGGGAAAAACTGTTTTTT
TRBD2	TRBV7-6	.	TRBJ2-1	CASSPRPGTSGYNEQFF	TGTGCCAGCAGCCCACGTCCAGGGACTAGCGGGTACAATGAGCAGTTCTTC
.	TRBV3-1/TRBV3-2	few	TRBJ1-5	CASSLRGGANQPQHF	TGTGCCAGCAGCCTCCGTGGGGGGGCAAATCAGCCCCAGCATTTT
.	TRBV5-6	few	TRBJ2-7	CASSLGVFSYEQYF	TGTGCCAGCAGCTTGGGAGTTTTCTCCTACGAGCAGTACTTC
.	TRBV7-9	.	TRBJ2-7	CASSSDSDSYYEQYF	TGTGCCAGCAGCTCCGACAGTGACAGCTACTACGAGCAGTACTTC
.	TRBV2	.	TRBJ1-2	CASSELGRGGYTF	TGTGCCAGCAGTGAATTGGGCAGGGGAGGCTACACCTTC
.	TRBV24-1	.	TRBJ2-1	CATSDPIRVEQFF	TGTGCCACCAGTGACCCCATTAGGGTTGAGCAGTTCTTC
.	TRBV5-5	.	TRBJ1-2	CASSLYAYGYTF	TGTGCCAGCAGCTTGTATGCCTATGGCTACACCTTC